This entry lists 20 T cell receptor beta chains sequenced from one sample in a study of shared clonotypes between healthy human individuals. CD45RO-negative, CCR7-positively selected cells formed the naive CD8 fraction, excluding terminally differentiated effector memory CD45RA+ cells. Assay used: immunoSEQ multiplex PCR; TCRdb lists only in-frame clones, some missing. The sample holds roughly 2 million clones, around 96% seen once. The material sequenced was naive CD8+ T cells sorted from blood. Receptor source: a man aged 18-30 years in good health.

V is TRBV13 and J is TRBJ2-1; TRBD1 matches 7 bases. The ends lost 4 bases at V and 8 bases at J; junction bases unmatched: 8. CDR3 size: 14 residues. CDR1 and CDR2 from the germline V gene are PRHDT and FYEKMQ (reference sequence). CDR3 DNA sequence: TGTGCCAGCAGCTCTTCAGGGGGAGTTGATGAGCAGTTCTTC. Protein product: CASSSSGGVDEQFF.

The rearrangement joins TRBV4-1 to TRBJ1-4; D perhaps matches TRBD1 (6 bases). CDR3 size: 16 residues. Germline CDR1 and CDR2: MGHRA and YSYEKL. Trimming shortened V by 1 base and J by 8 bases, and 17 bases separated the two germline ends. CDR3 coding DNA: TGCGCCAGCAGCCAAGCGATGGGGGGGGGCTTCGAAAAACTGTTTTTT. Translated: CASSQAMGGGFEKLFF.

The chain uses TRBV27 and TRBJ2-7; D is possibly TRBD1 or TRBD2 (5 bases each). CDR3 length: 16 amino acids. From germline, CDR1 is MNHEY and CDR2 SMNVEV (reference sequence). Trimming removed 0 bases at V and 2 bases at J, with 14 bases between. The CDR3 spells CASSLSRDGRPYEQYF. CDR3 nucleotides: TGTGCCAGCAGTTTATCCCGGGACGGTCGCCCCTACGAGCAGTACTTC.

The genes are TRBV15 and TRBJ1-6; maybe TRBD1 (5 bases). Germline CDR1 is LNHNV and CDR2 is YYDKDF (reference sequence). Between the trimmed V and J ends, which lost 1 base and 9 bases, there was a span of 13 bases. This CDR3 is built from 15 residues. DNA of the CDR3: TGTGCCACCAGCAGAGGACTGGAGGGGCTTTCACCCCTCCACTTT. It is translated as CATSRGLEGLSPLHF.

J is TRBJ1-2 and V is TRBV7-9, with unresolved D. There are 12 residues in the CDR3. Looked up from germline, CDR1 is SEHNR and CDR2 is FQNEAQ (reference sequence). With 5 bases removed from V and 7 bases from J, the gap between germline ends came to 11 bases. CDR3 loop: CASSGQVTGYTF. The CDR3 DNA follows: TGTGCCAGCAGCGGTCAGGTTACTGGCTACACCTTC.

Points on this clone: At the DNA level, this CDR3 is encoded by other sequences in the same sample as well. V is TRBV5-6 and J is TRBJ2-7; D is perhaps TRBD2 (7 bases). This CDR3 is 13 amino acids long. Germline V gene sequence: CDR1 SGHDT, CDR2 YYEEEE. V was trimmed by 1 base and J by 7 bases, leaving 12 bases between them. The CDR3 sequence is CASSLWGGSEQYF. The DNA of the CDR3 is TGTGCCAGCAGCTTGTGGGGGGGCTCGGAGCAGTACTTC.

The rearrangement joins TRBV6-1 to TRBJ1-3; the match to TRBD1 covers 9 bases. CDR1 is MNHNS and CDR2 is SASEGT in the germline V gene. J lost 2 bases, V lost 2 bases, and 1 base had no gene match. The CDR3 is made up of 15 amino acids. The CDR3 here is CASSEWTGAGNTIYF. Written as DNA, the CDR3 is TGTGCCAGCAGTGAATGGACAGGGGCTGGAAACACCATATATTTT.

With respect to this clone: Other nucleotide sequences in the sample specify the same CDR3. The chain uses TRBV7-8 and TRBJ2-7, with D maybe TRBD2 (6 bases). CDR3 size: 15 residues. Per germline, CDR1 SGHVS and CDR2 FQNEAQ. V was cut by 1 base and J by 3 bases, with 13 bases left in between. The CDR3 DNA reads as TGTGCCAGCAGCTTAGGTGGGACGGGGGTCTACGAGCAGTACTTC. Translated: CASSLGGTGVYEQYF.

The chain uses TRBV10-3 and TRBJ2-7, with D perhaps TRBD1 or TRBD2 (6 bases each). V was shortened by 8 bases and J by 7 bases, with 24 bases between the two germline ends. The CDR3 length is 15 residues. Germline V lookup: CDR1 ENHRY, CDR2 SYGVKD. CDR3 protein: CAIRPGGMGAVEQYF. CDR3 coding DNA: TGTGCCATCCGACCCGGCGGGATGGGGGCAGTTGAGCAGTACTTC.

For this clone: Other DNA sequences within the sample encode an identical CDR3. The chain uses TRBV19 and TRBJ2-7; the D gene is possibly TRBD2 (6 bases). CDR1 LNHDA and CDR2 SQIVND come from the germline V gene (reference sequence). The CDR3 has 14 residues. Between the trimmed V and J ends, which lost 5 bases and 1 base, there was a span of 12 bases. The CDR3 region is CASSAGSGSYEQYF. CDR3 coding DNA: TGTGCCAGTAGTGCTGGTAGCGGATCCTACGAGCAGTACTTC. Full variable domain (missing parts from reference TRBV19 and TRBJ2-7): DGGITQSPKYLFRKEGQNVTLSCEQNLNHDAMYWYRQDPGQGLRLIYYSQIVNDFQKGDIAEGYSVSREKKESFPLTVTSAQKNPTAFYLCASSAGSGSYEQYFGPGTRLTVT.

The J gene is TRBJ1-6, the V gene TRBV27; tentative D call: TRBD1 (6 bases). The CDR3 consists of 15 residues. The V end lost 4 bases, the J end lost 10 bases, and 17 bases lay between the germline ends. CDR1 and CDR2 from the germline V gene are MNHEY and SMNVEV (reference sequence). The DNA of the CDR3 is TGTGCCAGCAGTTCCAGGGCAGGGGCTGGGTCACCCCTCCACTTT. This sequence encodes CASSSRAGAGSPLHF.

This clone appeared once. J is TRBJ2-5 and V is TRBV5-6; tentatively, D is TRBD2 (6 bases). Looked up from germline, CDR1 is SGHDT and CDR2 is YYEEEE. Between the trimmed V and J ends, which lost 4 bases and 7 bases, there was a span of 11 bases. The CDR3 totals 12 residues. The CDR3 sequence is CASSPIGGTQYF. CDR3 bases: TGTGCCAGCAGCCCCATCGGGGGGACCCAGTACTTC.

This sequence joins TRBV7-8 and TRBJ2-1; the D gene could be TRBD1 or TRBD2 (5 bases each). Germline-derived CDR1 and CDR2 are SGHVS and FQNEAQ. V was cut by 1 base and J by 15 bases, with 16 bases left in between. This CDR3 has 13 residues. The CDR3 loop is CASSLVGAVEAFF. The CDR3 DNA is TGTGCCAGCAGCTTAGTAGGGGCAGTGGAGGCGTTCTTC.

The chain joins TRBV5-6 to TRBJ2-2, with D possibly being TRBD1 or TRBD2 (5 bases each). Per the germline V gene, CDR1 is SGHDT and CDR2 is YYEEEE. V lost 5 bases, J lost 6 bases, and 20 bases lay in between. The CDR3 spans 16 residues. In DNA, the CDR3 is TGTGCCAGCAGACCAGACCGGGCCGAGGGGCCCGGGGAGCTGTTTTTT. It codes for CASRPDRAEGPGELFF. Full variable domain (remainder filled in from reference TRBV5-6 and TRBJ2-2): DAGVTQSPTHLIKTRGQQVTLRCSPKSGHDTVSWYQQALGQGPQFIFQYYEEEERQRGNFPDRFSGHQFPNYSSELNVNALLLGDSALYLCASRPDRAEGPGELFFGEGSRLTVL.

This clone appeared a single time. The chain recombines TRBV5-4 with TRBJ2-1, with a possible D match to TRBD2 (5 bases). CDR1 and CDR2 from the germline V gene are SGHNT and YYREEE (reference sequence). The germline V and J ends were trimmed by 0 bases and 0 bases, with 7 bases remaining between them. The CDR3 is 15 residues long. DNA for the CDR3: TGTGCCAGCAGCTTGGTGGGAGCCTCCTACAATGAGCAGTTCTTC. Its translation is CASSLVGASYNEQFF.

The V call is TRBV6-1, the J call TRBJ1-6; the D is unclear. V lost 1 base and J lost 9, with 16 bases in between. This CDR3 contains 16 residues. Germline V lookup: CDR1 MNHNS, CDR2 SASEGT. The CDR3 loop is CASSEGGPQWGSPLHF. DNA of the CDR3: TGTGCCAGCAGTGAAGGAGGGCCACAGTGGGGTTCACCCCTCCACTTT.

The chain couples TRBV11-2 to TRBJ2-7; D possibly corresponds to TRBD1 (5 bases). V dropped 5 bases and J dropped 3 bases, with 11 bases sitting between them. Germline V gives CDR1 SGHAT, CDR2 FQNNGV. The CDR3 loop spans 13 amino acids. The CDR3 nucleotides are TGTGCCAGCAGCCTTATTCAGGGCTACGAGCAGTACTTC. Its protein is CASSLIQGYEQYF.

Note on this clone: One junction end does not reproduce the germline sequence, and a read error may be involved. The chain is built from TRBV2 and TRBJ1-2; TRBD1 matches at 12 bases. Germline V gene sequence: CDR1 SNHLY, CDR2 FYNNEI. This CDR3 is 16 amino acids long. CDR3: CASSEPGQGAIDGYIF. The DNA for the CDR3 is TGTGCCAGCAGTGAACCGGGACAGGGGGCAATAGACGGCTACATCTTC.

The genes are TRBV6-1 and TRBJ2-3, with 8 bases fitting TRBD2. This CDR3 is 16 amino acids long. CDR1 and CDR2 (germline): MNHNS, SASEGT. The junction had 10 bases not matched to a gene; V was cut back by 3 bases and J by 5 bases. In DNA, the CDR3 is TGTGCCAGCAGTGAGGTTACGGGGGGGCTAGGAGATACGCAGTATTTT. Translating gives CASSEVTGGLGDTQYF.

The chain couples TRBV30 to TRBJ2-7; weak D call: TRBD2 (7 bases). V lost 2 bases, J lost 4 bases, and 18 bases lay in between. This CDR3 contains 15 residues. Per germline, CDR1 GTSNPN and CDR2 SVGIG (reference sequence). The CDR3, as DNA: TGTGCCTGGAGTCAAGGGAGGGCAGGGGATTACGAGCAGTACTTC. Protein product: CAWSQGRAGDYEQYF.